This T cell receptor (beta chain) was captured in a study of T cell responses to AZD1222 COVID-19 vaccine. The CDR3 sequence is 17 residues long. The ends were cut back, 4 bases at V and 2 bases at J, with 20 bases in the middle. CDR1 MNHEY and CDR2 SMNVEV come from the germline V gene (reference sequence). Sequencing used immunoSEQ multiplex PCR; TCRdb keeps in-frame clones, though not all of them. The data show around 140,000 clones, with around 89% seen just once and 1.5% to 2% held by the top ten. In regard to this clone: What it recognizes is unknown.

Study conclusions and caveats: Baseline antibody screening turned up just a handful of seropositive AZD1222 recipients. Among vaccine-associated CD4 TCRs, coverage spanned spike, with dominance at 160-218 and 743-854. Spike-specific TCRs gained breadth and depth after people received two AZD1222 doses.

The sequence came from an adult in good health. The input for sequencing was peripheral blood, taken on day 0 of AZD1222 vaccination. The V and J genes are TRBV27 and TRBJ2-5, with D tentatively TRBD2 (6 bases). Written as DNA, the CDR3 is TGTGCCAGCAGTTCGGCTCCTAGCGCCCGAACTCAAGAGACCCAGTACTTC. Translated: CASSSAPSARTQETQYF.